This T cell receptor beta chain appears in the sequencing data of a study of human T cells and chemical hapten exposure. Study-wide points: Clustering by CDR3 similarity yielded significantly more large clusters from expanded TCRs than controls.

TCRdb independently ran MiXCR on the RACE reads; one entry per CDR3 protein. Found here are about 52,000 distinct CDR3 sequences, approximately 9.5% of them singletons; the top ten hold around a tenth. Turning to this clonotype: Its antigen is unidentified. Lacking the conserved final phenylalanine or tryptophan, this CDR3 likely reflects a read error.

Regarding time point: pre-sensitization, week 0. Treatment: therapeutic diphenylcyclopropenone sensitization with weekly scalp DPC. The study extracted total RNA from unfractionated whole blood. Blood was collected ahead of every patch test applied. The CDR3 runs to 14 residues. Germline V gives CDR1 MNHEY, CDR2 SMNVEV (reference sequence). V lost 7 bases to trimming and J lost 4 bases, with 16 bases between them. The sequencing here drew on whole blood, taken in connection with sensitization to the hapten diphenylcyclopropenone (DPC). This sequence was found in a woman aged 25 to 39 with alopecia areata. Some clones in this sample may be carry-over from other donors' samples. The J gene is TRBJ1-1, the V gene TRBV27; weak D call: TRBD1 (5 bases). CDR3 in amino acids: CASKPGQSGTEAFL. CDR3 DNA: TGTGCCAGCAAACCGGGGCAATCGGGCACTGAAGCTTTCTTG.